This entry is about one TCR beta chain. Its binding antigen is unknown. No base quality values were provided; no much bigger clone lies one nucleotide off. The data are from a study of blood T cell repertoires in COVID-19 (dated by TCRdb to 2019 to 2021). The study in broad terms: The collaborator samples originated in the United States, Italy and Spain and spanned the acute and convalescent phases of COVID-19. A de-identified subject ID, COVID-19 status, age in years and sex were almost always included in the sample metadata. HLA class I and class II types, where available, came from metadata supplied by the sample provider rather than from assay-based typing. The material from the prospective study consisted of cDNA or gDNA derived from T cells, B-cell-depleted T cells, or PBMCs. Samples were obtained from the ongoing ImmuneRACE study (first 160 participants) and from 950 to 1,500 subjects provided by 6 global collaborators. Deeply sampled blood TCRbeta repertoires from subjects exposed to, actively infected with, or recovered from COVID-19 were included in the dataset. The repertoires were released in a freely available public database meant as a resource for research on the immune response to SARS-CoV-2. Study-wide conclusions, independent of this receptor: The quantity of clinical and demographic metadata differed by source and by participant and was supplied without curation.

At one collaborating source in Seattle, patients were enrolled during active infection and were followed longitudinally through the course of disease. The collaborating institutions used their own protocols to collect whole blood in K2EDTA tubes. For TCRbeta analysis, collaborator samples were shipped as frozen whole blood, as isolated PBMCs, or as DNA extracted from either sample type. A distance of 13 bases separates the germline ends of V and J, which lose 3 bases and 8 bases respectively. Per the germline V gene, SGHTA is the CDR1 and FQGNSA is the CDR2. The CDR3 starts with the cysteine, ends with the phenylalanine, and has 14 residues. Just CDR3 DNA is preserved here, 42 bases in frame from base 1. The immunoSEQ Assay, a bias-controlled multiplex PCR, was used to amplify TCRbeta CDR3 regions from genomic DNA. In the original analysis: The number of nucleated cells in each sample was estimated from the amplification of reference gene primers within the assay. To quantify the absolute abundance of each unique TCRbeta CDR3 rearrangement, sequence reads were collapsed and filtered. For each sample, productive Simpson clonality was calculated by taking the square root of Simpson's diversity index across productive rearrangements. TCRdb carries this immuneACCESS record with in-frame sequences only. Its versions omit some clonotypes, under half of them owing to an unresolved V gene in the studies checked, with the rest unexplained. V and J calls and clone size are given by that table; D and trimming were obtained from the DNA. Recorded for this sample are tens of thousands of clones; 65% to 90% of them occurred a single time. Roughly a tenth of the sample lies in the top ten.

The receptor was derived from a man over 45 with COVID-19, enrolled during active disease. Here the chain combines TRBV7-2 and TRBJ2-2; a tentative D call is TRBD2 (5 bases match). Sequencing was carried out using peripheral blood. The CDR3 loop reads CASSLTQSGGELFF. The nucleotide sequence is given as TGTGCCAGCAGCTTGACTCAATCGGGAGGGGAGCTGTTTTTT.